The 15 T cell receptor beta chains given below trace back to one sample, sequenced in a study of T cell repertoires in cytomegalovirus infection (dated by TCRdb to about 2019). Which antigens these TCRs recognize remains unknown. The sample's treatment or condition, from its label and the paper: in vitro stimulation with specific CMV peptide epitopes to enrich CMV-specific T cells. Sequencer: Illumina HiSeq 1500. TCRdb reprocessed the public reads (quality trimming at Q25 with fastp, clone calling with MiXCR) and kept in-frame beta chains. For every CDR3 protein sequence, its rows merge into one entry that carries the most common genes and DNA. A total of approximately 300,000 distinct CDR3 sequences appear in this sample, under 35% of them only once. The ten top clones hold around 20% of the sample. This specimen was cultured PBMCs, taken from culture after CMV antigen stimulation. Receptor source: a human donor in good health (CMV status not recorded). Some clones in this sample may be carry-over from other donors' samples.

The sample holds a few counts of this clonotype. This chain joins TRBV25-1 and TRBJ1-2, with D hard to call. Between the trimmed V and J ends, which lost 3 bases and 5 bases, there was a span of 10 bases. CDR1 and CDR2 from the germline V gene are MGHDK and SYGVNS. The CDR3 loop spans 13 amino acids. This CDR3 reads CASSEGGPYGYTF. In DNA form, the CDR3 reads TGTGCCAGCAGTGAGGGCGGACCTTATGGCTACACCTTC.

The CDR3 coding sequence is TGTGCCAGCCGCCGTGCGAACACCGGGGAGCTGTTTTTT. This sequence encodes CASRRANTGELFF. The rearrangement joins TRBV6-8 to TRBJ2-2; the D is unclear. The V end lost 8 bases, the J end lost 0 bases, and 7 bases lay between the germline ends. The CDR3 length is 13 residues. Germline lookup yields CDR1 MNHGY and CDR2 SAAAGT.

The chain links TRBV28 to TRBJ1-1; tentatively, D is TRBD1 (6 bases). Germline V gene lookup returns CDR1 MDHEN and CDR2 SYDVKM. Between the trimmed V and J ends, which lost 7 bases and 4 bases, there was a span of 19 bases. CDR3 size: 15 residues. This CDR3 reads CASIGQSGSGTEAFF. The DNA of the CDR3 is TGTGCCAGCATCGGACAGTCGGGATCGGGCACTGAAGCTTTCTTT.

This clonotype turned up a few times. The chain has TRBV10-3 and TRBJ2-1; 7 nucleotides align to TRBD2. The CDR3 has 16 amino acids. Germline lookup yields CDR1 ENHRY and CDR2 SYGVKD. The V and J ends lost 6 bases and 2 bases, in that order; junction bases with no gene match: 10. In DNA, the CDR3 is TGTGCCATCAGACCTGCGAGCGGGGTTGCCTACAATGAGCAGTTCTTC. It yields the protein CAIRPASGVAYNEQFF.

The table lists this clonotype with a few counts. CDR3 sequence reads: CASSYGQVDGYTF. The CDR3 DNA sequence: TGTGCCAGCAGTTATGGGCAGGTAGATGGCTACACCTTC. The chain is built from TRBV6-6 and TRBJ1-2; D ambiguous. CDR3 length equals 13 residues. Trimming cost V 3 bases and J 6 bases, with 11 bases left between them. Germline V CDR1 and CDR2: MNHNY, SVGAGI (reference sequence).

V and J are TRBV19 and TRBJ1-5; tentative D call: TRBD1 (6 bases). Germline assignment: CDR1 LNHDA and CDR2 SQIVND (reference sequence). The length of the CDR3 is 15 residues. V lost 8 bases, J lost 1 base, and 15 bases lay in between. The CDR3 region is CASALGARSNQPQHF. For the CDR3, the DNA is TGTGCCAGTGCCCTGGGGGCGCGGAGCAATCAGCCCCAGCATTTT. The variable domain in full, with the rest retrieved from reference TRBV19 and TRBJ1-5, is DGGITQSPKYLFRKEGQNVTLSCEQNLNHDAMYWYRQDPGQGLRLIYYSQIVNDFQKGDIAEGYSVSREKKESFPLTVTSAQKNPTAFYLCASALGARSNQPQHFGDGTRLSIL.

In this sample, this clonotype turned up a few times. V and J are TRBV7-8 and TRBJ1-2, with 7 bases aligning to TRBD1. CDR1 is SGHVS and CDR2 is FQNEAQ in the germline V gene. Germline trimming cut 4 bases from V and 8 bases from J; bases unmatched to any gene: 7. This CDR3 is built from 13 residues. The CDR3: CASSSSGGRGYTF. The CDR3 DNA is TGTGCCAGCAGCTCCTCAGGGGGAAGAGGCTACACCTTC.

This clonotype was seen a handful of times. The chain employs TRBV12-3 or TRBV12-4 and TRBJ1-1; perhaps TRBD1 as D (6 bases). This CDR3 has 14 residues. V was trimmed by 3 bases and J by 7 bases, leaving 15 bases between them. CDR3 DNA sequence: TGTGCCAGCAGTTTGGCGGGGGGCGAGGGTGAAGCTTTCTTT. It yields the protein CASSLAGGEGEAFF.

This clonotype turned up a few times. This chain uses TRBV25-1 with TRBJ1-6; D is undetermined. The CDR3 length is 14 residues. V lost 6 bases to trimming and J lost 9 bases, with 15 bases between them. Germline assignment: CDR1 MGHDK and CDR2 SYGVNS. For the CDR3, the DNA is TGTGCCAGCAGCCCGGGCCCCGGAGGTTCACCCCTCCACTTT. Its translation: CASSPGPGGSPLHF.

This clonotype was counted only a few times. The J gene is TRBJ1-5, the V gene TRBV28; the D gene is possibly TRBD1 (5 bases). CDR1 and CDR2 from the germline V gene are MDHEN and SYDVKM. The CDR3 spans 17 residues. V was trimmed by 1 base and J by 1 base, leaving 14 bases between them. This chain's CDR3 is CASSLFERGKSNQPQHF. CDR3 DNA sequence: TGTGCCAGCAGTTTATTCGAGAGGGGAAAAAGCAATCAGCCCCAGCATTTT.

This clonotype was seen a few times. The chain joins TRBV6-1 to TRBJ1-1; D uncertain. V dropped 7 bases and J dropped 4 bases, with 13 bases sitting between them. This CDR3 contains 13 residues. Per germline, CDR1 MNHNS and CDR2 SASEGT. CDR3 sequence reads: CASTSAPSTEAFF. CDR3 bases: TGTGCCAGCACTTCAGCCCCCAGCACTGAAGCTTTCTTT.

The V and J genes are TRBV28 and TRBJ1-2; 8 nucleotides align to TRBD1. The V gene end was trimmed by 2 bases and the J gene end by 5 bases; junction bases not matched to a gene: 7. Per the germline V gene, CDR1 is MDHEN and CDR2 is SYDVKM. This CDR3 spans 15 amino acids. The CDR3 protein is CASSLTDRDVYGYTF. The CDR3, as DNA: TGTGCCAGCAGTTTAACGGACAGGGATGTTTATGGCTACACCTTC.

This clonotype was recorded a few times. The chain recombines TRBV10-3 with TRBJ2-2; 14 nucleotides align to TRBD2. In germline, CDR1 is ENHRY, CDR2 SYGVKD. Trimming took 8 bases from V and 3 from J; bases not matched to a gene: 5. CDR3 size: 16 residues. Here the CDR3 DNA reads TGTGCCATCCCGACTAGCGGGAGGGTGGACACCGGGGAGCTGTTTTTT. This sequence encodes CAIPTSGRVDTGELFF.

This clonotype came up a few times. This chain connects TRBV11-2 to TRBJ2-7, with 9 bases aligning to TRBD1. There are 15 residues in the CDR3. From germline, CDR1 is SGHAT and CDR2 FQNNGV. V lost 1 base and J lost 3; bases outside the gene matches: 4. CDR3 residues: CASSLVVTGGYEQYF. CDR3 in DNA: TGTGCCAGCAGCTTAGTTGTGACAGGGGGCTACGAGCAGTACTTC.

V and J are TRBV10-3 and TRBJ1-6; TRBD1 matches 7 bases. V shed 10 bases and J 7 bases; nucleotides not matched to a gene: 10. The CDR3 runs to 14 residues. Germline V gene data show CDR1 as ENHRY and CDR2 as SYGVKD. CDR3 residues: CATNGQEQNSPLHF. CDR3 DNA: TGTGCCACCAATGGACAGGAGCAGAATTCACCCCTCCACTTT.